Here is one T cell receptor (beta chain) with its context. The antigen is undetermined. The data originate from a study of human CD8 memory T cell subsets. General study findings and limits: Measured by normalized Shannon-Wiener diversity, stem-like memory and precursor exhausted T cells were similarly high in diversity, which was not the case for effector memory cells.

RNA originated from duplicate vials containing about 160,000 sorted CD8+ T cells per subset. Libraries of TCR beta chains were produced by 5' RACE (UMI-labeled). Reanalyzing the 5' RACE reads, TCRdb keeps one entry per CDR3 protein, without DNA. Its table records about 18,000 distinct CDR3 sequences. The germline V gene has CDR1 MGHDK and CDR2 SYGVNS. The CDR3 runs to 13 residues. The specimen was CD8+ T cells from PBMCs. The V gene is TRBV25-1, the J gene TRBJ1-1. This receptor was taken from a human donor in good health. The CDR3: CASSYREDTEAFF.